The 8 T cell receptor beta chains presented below share a single source sample, sequenced in a study of T cell changes during pregnancy in multiple sclerosis. Clones were sequenced by immunoSEQ multiplex PCR, and TCRdb holds only the in-frame ones, with some missing. The data show some 44,000 clones, around 89% seen once. The material sequenced was CD4+ T cells from peripheral blood mononuclear cells, taken in the second trimester of pregnancy. The origin of the receptors is a female donor with multiple sclerosis, enrolled in a pregnancy study.

This rearrangement joins TRBV27 to TRBJ2-1; TRBD2 matches 7 bases. CDR1 is MNHEY, CDR2 SMNVEV, per germline (reference sequence). CDR3 length equals 13 residues. With V trimmed by 6 bases and J by 8 bases, 7 bases remained unmatched. This chain's CDR3 is CASRPSGNDEQFF. The DNA for the CDR3 is TGTGCCAGCAGGCCCAGCGGGAACGATGAGCAGTTCTTC.

This clone was found once. The rearrangement links TRBV5-1 to TRBJ1-2; 8 nucleotides agree with TRBD1. J gave up 4 bases and V 4 bases, and 6 bases lay outside the gene matches. The CDR3 extends over 14 amino acids. Germline CDR1 and CDR2: SGHRS and YFSETQ. CDR3 DNA: TGCGCCAGCAGCCTTGACAGGGGCGGCTATGGCTACACCTTC. It is translated as CASSLDRGGYGYTF.

This sequence joins TRBV30 and TRBJ1-1, with D tentatively TRBD1 (5 bases). V shed 2 bases and J shed 2 bases, with 12 bases lying between them. The length of the CDR3 is 14 residues. Germline CDR1 reads GTSNPN; CDR2 reads SVGIG (reference sequence). The CDR3 region is CAWSPQTVNTEAFF. In DNA, the CDR3 is TGTGCCTGGAGTCCGCAGACAGTAAACACTGAAGCTTTCTTT.

V and J are TRBV10-3 and TRBJ1-1; TRBD1 might be the D (6 bases). V gave up 3 bases and J gave up 4 bases, with 12 bases separating them. The CDR3 has 14 amino acids. Germline CDR1 is ENHRY and CDR2 is SYGVKD. In nucleotides, the CDR3 is TGTGCCATCAGTGATCACAGGGAGGGCACTGAAGCTTTCTTT. This codes for CAISDHREGTEAFF.

The chain links TRBV9 to TRBJ2-3; the D gene is possibly TRBD2 (5 bases). V was clipped by 1 base and J by 4 bases, with 10 bases between them. Germline lookup yields CDR1 SGDLS and CDR2 YYNGEE. The length of the CDR3 is 14 residues. The CDR3 sequence is CASSVMGSADTQYF. CDR3 in DNA: TGTGCCAGCAGCGTAATGGGGAGCGCAGATACGCAGTATTTT.

The V gene is TRBV7-3, the J gene TRBJ2-3; weak D call: TRBD1 (6 bases). The CDR3 covers 15 residues. V lost 4 bases and J lost 6, with 17 bases in between. The germline gives CDR1 SGHTA, CDR2 FQGTGA. The CDR3 spells CASSSPLDRTDTQYF. In nucleotides, the CDR3 is TGTGCCAGCAGCTCACCCCTAGACAGGACGGATACGCAGTATTTT.

This chain connects TRBV19 to TRBJ2-6, with D perhaps matching TRBD1 (5 bases). The CDR3 totals 19 residues. Germline V lookup: CDR1 LNHDA, CDR2 SQIVND (reference sequence). V lost 1 base and J 0 bases, leaving 16 bases between the germline ends. CDR3 nucleotide sequence: TGTGCCAGTAGTATAGGAGCTCAGGGCTCCCACTCTGGGGCCAACGTCCTGACTTTC. It yields the protein CASSIGAQGSHSGANVLTF.

The rearrangement joins TRBV15 to TRBJ2-3; D ambiguous. The CDR3 runs 13 residues. Trimming stripped 1 base from V and 1 base from J, with 3 bases between. The V gene's germline CDR1 is LNHNV and CDR2 YYDKDF (reference sequence). CDR3 sequence (DNA): TGTGCCACCAGCAGAGGAGGCACAGATACGCAGTATTTT. Protein: CATSRGGTDTQYF.